This entry is about one T cell receptor (beta chain). What it binds is unknown. TCRdb reanalysed the 5' RACE reads using MiXCR and keeps one entry per CDR3 protein. Of under 200,000 distinct CDR3 sequences in the sample, approximately 11% were seen once. The data stem from a study of T cells after yellow fever vaccination. As for the study in general: Any fraction with a low cell number was prepared using SMART-Seq v4 Ultra Low Input.

CDR3 length equals 13 residues. Germline loops: CDR1 SEHNR, CDR2 FQNEAQ (reference sequence). Trimming removed 10 bases from V and 4 bases from J; junction bases left unmatched: 10. Study-wide points: Post-booster reappearance was seen for most primary-vaccination clones (about 96% CD4, 80% to 90% CD8). Abundant contaminating clonotypes from the bulk population could appear in FACS-sorted repertoires. Although the secondary response was weaker, it peaked faster, at day 5 versus 15.

The source is a man in his late teens or twenties who received the YFV17D yellow fever vaccine. J is TRBJ2-7 and V is TRBV7-9; 7 positions match TRBD2. Material: CD8+ T cells sorted from PBMCs, obtained 15 days after the yellow fever booster vaccination. In DNA, the CDR3 is TGTGCCACCAGAGGCGGGGGAATATACGAGCAGTACTTC. Its protein product is CATRGGGIYEQYF.